Below, 22 T cell receptor beta chains from the same sample are listed, as sequenced in a study of control samples from healthy donors and cancer patients (dated by TCRdb to about 2020). The method behind the library was the immunoSEQ multiplex PCR assay. Held by TCRdb, this immuneACCESS table contains in-frame sequences only and omits some clones. Under half of the omission traces to an unresolved V gene where checked; the cause of the rest is unknown. Recorded for this sample are about 100,000 clones; approximately 90% of them occurred a single time. The ten largest make up over 6.5% of the sample. The sequenced sample was blood. Every receptor here comes from a man aged 30 to 45 in good health.

The chain uses TRBV6-5 and TRBJ2-7; TRBD1 matches 7 bases. The CDR3 has 14 amino acids. Germline values: CDR1 MNHEY, CDR2 SVGAGI. J gave up 3 bases and V 5 bases, and 7 bases lay outside the gene matches. CDR3 bases: TGTGCCAGCAGTCCCAGGGGGATAGTCTACGAGCAGTACTTC. It yields the protein CASSPRGIVYEQYF.

This clone was seen more than once but under ten times. CDR3 sequence: CASSSAVAGEGGELFF. CDR3 sequence (DNA): TGTGCCAGCAGCTCGGCCGTAGCGGGAGAGGGCGGGGAGCTGTTTTTT. This rearrangement joins TRBV5-4 to TRBJ2-2; 9 bases are shared with TRBD2. The V gene end was trimmed by 3 bases and the J gene end by 7 bases; junction bases not matched to a gene: 10. Germline V gene sequence: CDR1 SGHNT, CDR2 YYREEE (reference sequence). CDR3 length: 16 residues.

The chain uses TRBV4-1 and TRBJ2-1; TRBD2 matches 9 bases. This CDR3 contains 15 residues. V was clipped by 1 base and J by 8 bases; unmatched bases: 6. CDR1 is MGHRA, CDR2 YSYEKL, per germline. CDR3 region: CASSQVSGSYDEQFF. CDR3 nucleotide sequence: TGCGCCAGCAGCCAAGTTAGCGGGAGCTATGATGAGCAGTTCTTC.

The chain recombines TRBV21-1 with TRBJ2-7; the table names TRBD1, a call not compared with the DNA. TRBV21-1 is termed a pseudogene. The CDR3 loop spans 17 amino acids. The CDR3 region is CASSKGRRDRGAYEQYF. CDR3 nucleotides: TGTGCCAGCAGCAAAGGAAGGCGGGACAGGGGAGCCTACGAGCAGTACTTC.

This clone was observed a single time. The chain couples TRBV5-1 to TRBJ1-2; no reliable D call. The germline V and J ends were trimmed by 3 bases and 0 bases, with 9 bases remaining between them. Germline V CDR1 and CDR2: SGHRS, YFSETQ. The CDR3 loop spans 14 amino acids. The CDR3 DNA reads TGCGCCAGCAGCTCCTCCGGGACTAACTATGGCTACACCTTC. Protein: CASSSSGTNYGYTF.

This clone was observed once. The chain employs TRBV30 and TRBJ1-3; D is unclear. The V gene's germline CDR1 is GTSNPN and CDR2 SVGIG (reference sequence). With 3 bases removed from V and 0 bases from J, the gap between germline ends came to 12 bases. The CDR3 runs 15 residues. The chain's CDR3 is CAWSLWTDSGNTIYF. The CDR3 DNA follows: TGTGCCTGGAGCTTATGGACGGACTCTGGAAACACCATATATTTT.

This clone has just a few counts. The rearrangement uses TRBV6-2 or TRBV6-3 and TRBJ2-3, with D possibly matching TRBD2 (5 bases). CDR1 is MNHEY, CDR2 SVGEGT, per germline. Trimming stripped 0 bases from V and 3 bases from J, with 10 bases between. The CDR3 extends over 15 amino acids. Here the CDR3 DNA reads TGTGCCAGCAGTTACTCGAAACTAGAAACAGATACGCAGTATTTT. As protein: CASSYSKLETDTQYF.

The chain employs TRBV27 and TRBJ2-2; no firm D call. V shed 3 bases and J shed 6 bases, with 8 bases lying between them. Germline values: CDR1 MNHEY, CDR2 SMNVEV (reference sequence). The CDR3 consists of 13 residues. For the CDR3, the DNA is TGTGCCAGCAGTTTCTCTAACGCCGGGGAGCTGTTTTTT. Translation gives CASSFSNAGELFF.

V gene TRBV30 combines with J gene TRBJ1-1; 9 bases agree with TRBD1. The germline V gene encodes CDR1 GTSNPN and CDR2 SVGIG (reference sequence). The CDR3 loop spans 13 amino acids. Trimming took 8 bases from V and 2 from J; bases not matched to a gene: 6. CDR3 region: CAGGTGLNTEAFF. In DNA, the CDR3 is TGTGCCGGGGGGACAGGGCTCAACACTGAAGCTTTCTTT.

This chain links TRBV12-3 or TRBV12-4 with TRBJ2-7; D perhaps matches TRBD2 (5 bases). The germline V and J ends were trimmed by 5 bases and 7 bases, with 15 bases remaining between them. This CDR3 is built from 13 residues. CDR3 nucleotides: TGTGCCAGCAGTACTCTAGCCTTCGGGGAGCAGTACTTC. Translation gives CASSTLAFGEQYF.

Of note for this clone: A read error may produce the germline difference seen at one junction end. CDR3: CASGGQVF. The DNA of the CDR3 is TGTGCCAGCGGGGGACAGGTCTTC. The chain employs TRBV7-8 and TRBJ1-2; TRBD1 matches at 8 bases. CDR1 is SGHVS and CDR2 is FQNEAQ in the germline V gene. The CDR3 contains 8 residues. The full variable domain, rest sourced from reference TRBV7-8 and TRBJ1-2, is GAGVSQSPRYKVAKRGQDVALRCDPISGHVSLFWYQQALGQGPEFLTYFQNEAQLDKSGLPSDRFFAERPEGSVSTLKIQRTQQEDSAVYLCASGGQVFGSGTRLTVV.

CDR3 in amino acids: CASSLTGFGANVLTF. The CDR3, as DNA: TGTGCCAGCAGCTTGACAGGGTTCGGGGCCAACGTCCTGACTTTC. The chain links TRBV5-8 to TRBJ2-6, with D perhaps TRBD1 (6 bases). Germline CDR1 is SGHTS and CDR2 is YDEGEE. V was shortened by 1 base and J by 4 bases, with 9 bases between the two germline ends. The CDR3 sequence is 15 residues long.

This chain links TRBV15 with TRBJ1-5; 7 bases align to TRBD1. The ends lost 0 bases at V and 8 bases at J; junction bases unmatched: 7. CDR1 and CDR2 from the germline V gene are LNHNV and YYDKDF (reference sequence). The CDR3 has 15 amino acids. CDR3 nucleotides: TGTGCCACCAGCAGAGACCCTGCTCAGGGGGAGCCCCAGCATTTT. Translation gives CATSRDPAQGEPQHF.

This clone was observed once. This chain connects TRBV6-5 to TRBJ2-3; tentative D call: TRBD2 (5 bases). The germline gives CDR1 MNHEY, CDR2 SVGAGI. The CDR3 consists of 15 residues. V was cut by 7 bases and J by 3 bases, with 17 bases left in between. CDR3 amino acids: CASTPFGRATDTQYF. The DNA of the CDR3 is TGTGCCAGCACCCCCTTCGGGCGGGCGACAGATACGCAGTATTTT.

The rearrangement joins TRBV7-2 to TRBJ2-3; no firm D call. The V gene lost 1 base and the J gene lost 3 bases, with 8 bases spanning the gap. The germline CDR1 and CDR2 sequences are SGHTA and FQGNSA. The CDR3 is 14 amino acids. The CDR3 sequence is CASSLVIATDTQYF. The CDR3 region has the DNA TGTGCCAGCAGCTTAGTCATTGCAACAGATACGCAGTATTTT. Filled out from reference TRBV7-2 and TRBJ2-3, the complete variable domain reads GAGVSQSPSNKVTEKGKDVELRCDPISGHTALYWYRQSLGQGLEFLIYFQGNSAPDKSGLPSDRFSAERTGGSVSTLTIQRTQQEDSAVYLCASSLVIATDTQYFGPGTRLTVL.

V usage is TRBV28 and J usage is TRBJ1-4; possible D gene TRBD1, 6 bases. Germline CDR1 MDHEN, CDR2 SYDVKM. Trimming cost V 4 bases and J 0 bases, with 12 bases left between them. The CDR3 runs to 16 residues. The CDR3 is CASSSTGRATNEKLFF. CDR3 bases: TGTGCCAGCAGTTCTACAGGGAGAGCAACTAATGAAAAACTGTTTTTT.

The rearrangement links TRBV19 to TRBJ2-1; maybe TRBD2 (6 bases). The germline V and J ends were trimmed by 3 bases and 7 bases, with 16 bases remaining between them. The CDR3 totals 15 residues. CDR1 is LNHDA, CDR2 SQIVND, per germline (reference sequence). CDR3 nucleotides: TGTGCCAGTAGTATTTGGGGGGAGGTTGGGAATGAGCAGTTCTTC. Its protein product is CASSIWGEVGNEQFF.

This clone was observed a handful of times. The chain links TRBV19 to TRBJ1-5; 7 positions match TRBD1. The CDR3 is 15 residues long. In germline, CDR1 is LNHDA, CDR2 SQIVND (reference sequence). Trimming at V came to 3 bases and at J to 4 bases, leaving 6 bases not matched to a gene. CDR3 nucleotides: TGTGCCAGTAGTATGATAGCAGGGGGAAATCAGCCCCAGCATTTT. It encodes CASSMIAGGNQPQHF.

The chain recombines TRBV4-1 with TRBJ2-3; D unresolved. The CDR3 sequence is 15 residues long. Germline lookup yields CDR1 MGHRA and CDR2 YSYEKL. V lost 1 base and J lost 2, with 10 bases in between. The CDR3 spells CASSQGVIYTDTQYF. CDR3 nucleotide sequence: TGCGCCAGCAGCCAAGGGGTCATTTACACAGATACGCAGTATTTT.

In regard to this clone: One end of the junction fails to match germline, which may point to a read error. The chain joins TRBV28 to TRBJ2-2; 12 nucleotides align to TRBD2. Germline V gives CDR1 MDHEN, CDR2 SYDVKM. CDR3 length: 17 amino acids. CDR3 bases: TGTGCCGGCAGTTTAAAACTAGCGGGAGGCGGGACCGGGGAGCTGTTTTTT. Encoded protein: CAGSLKLAGGGTGELFF.

The rearrangement uses TRBV7-3 and TRBJ1-2, with 7 bases identical to TRBD1. This CDR3 has 13 residues. The trim removed 4 bases at V and 6 bases at J, leaving 5 bases unmatched. Germline values: CDR1 SGHTA, CDR2 FQGTGA. For the CDR3, the DNA is TGTGCCAGCAGCTCTACCGGGACAGATGGCTACACCTTC. Encoded protein: CASSSTGTDGYTF.

The chain has TRBV19 and TRBJ1-1; D uncertain. The CDR3 runs 14 residues. CDR1 LNHDA and CDR2 SQIVND come from the germline V gene (reference sequence). V lost 5 bases to trimming and J lost 1 base, with 11 bases between them. This CDR3 reads CASSSRRGNTEAFF. In DNA form, the CDR3 reads TGTGCCAGTAGTTCCCGCCGGGGGAACACTGAAGCTTTCTTT.